This is a list of T cell receptor beta chains from one sample in a study of early stage breast cancer tumors. TCRdb keeps only in-frame clones here, not all; method: immunoSEQ multiplex PCR. The sample contains about 28,000 clones, around three quarters of which appear only once. Sample: blood. The receptor set was obtained from a person aged 60 to 70 with breast cancer. CDR3s include the opening cysteine and the closing phenylalanine or tryptophan. The D gene is left open where the match is weak. Part of the rows lack a size; the others show once, few, many or a class for expanded clones.

TRBV7-2	-	-	TRBJ1-2	TGTGCCAGCAGCCCCGGACAGAACAACTATGGCTACACCTTC	CASSPGQNNYGYTF
TRBV7-9	-	-	TRBJ1-5	TGTGCCAGCAGCTTAGCGGCGGGGGAGATTGGCGGTCAGCCCCAGCATTTT	CASSLAAGEIGGQPQHF
TRBV4-1	-	TRBD1	TRBJ1-5	TGCGCCAGCAGCCAAGACGGGGGACAGGGCGATCAGCCCCAGCATTTT	CASSQDGGQGDQPQHF
TRBV18	-	TRBD2	TRBJ2-1	TGTGCCAGCGCCGGGACTAGCGGAAATGAGCAGTTCTTC	CASAGTSGNEQFF
TRBV7-2	-	-	TRBJ2-7	TGTGCCAGCAGCTTACCGGCGGGGACCCCCTACGAGCAGTACTTC	CASSLPAGTPYEQYF
TRBV4-1	-	-	TRBJ1-2	TGCGCCAGCAGCCAAGATCAACAGCTGTTCGACTATGGCTACACCTTC	CASSQDQQLFDYGYTF
TRBV18	-	TRBD2	TRBJ2-3	TGTGCCAGCTCACCTGAGGGACTAGCGTTTAGGACAGATACGCAGTATTTT	CASSPEGLAFRTDTQYF
TRBV19	few	TRBD1	TRBJ2-7	TGTGCCAGTACAACCGGGACAGGGTCCAGCGAGCAGTACTTC	CASTTGTGSSEQYF
TRBV5-1	-	TRBD1	TRBJ2-5	TGCGCCAGCAGCTACACAGGGGCTGGGGAGACCCAGTACTTC	CASSYTGAGETQYF
TRBV2	-	TRBD1	TRBJ2-7	TGTGCCAGCACGGACAGGGAGGCCTACGAGCAGTACTTC	CASTDREAYEQYF
TRBV7-2	-	TRBD1	TRBJ1-3	TGTGCCAGCAGCCCAGGACAGGGCCCTGGAAACACCATATATTTT	CASSPGQGPGNTIYF
TRBV6-6	once	-	TRBJ2-5	TGTGCCAGCAATTTACCCGGCCGGGGGGAGACCCAGTACTTC	CASNLPGRGETQYF